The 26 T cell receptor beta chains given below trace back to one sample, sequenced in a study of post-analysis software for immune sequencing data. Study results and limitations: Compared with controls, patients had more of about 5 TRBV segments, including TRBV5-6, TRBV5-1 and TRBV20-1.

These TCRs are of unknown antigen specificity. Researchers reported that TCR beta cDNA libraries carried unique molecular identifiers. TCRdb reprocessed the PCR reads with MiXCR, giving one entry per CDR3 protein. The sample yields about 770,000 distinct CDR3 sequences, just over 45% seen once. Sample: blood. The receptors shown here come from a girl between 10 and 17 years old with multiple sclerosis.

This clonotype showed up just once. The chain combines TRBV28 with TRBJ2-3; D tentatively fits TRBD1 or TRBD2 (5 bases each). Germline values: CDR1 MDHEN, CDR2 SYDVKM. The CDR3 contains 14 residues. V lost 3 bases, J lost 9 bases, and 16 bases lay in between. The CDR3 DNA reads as TGTGCCAGCAGTTTTTCCGGGGCCACACACACGCAGTATTTT. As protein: CASSFSGATHTQYF.

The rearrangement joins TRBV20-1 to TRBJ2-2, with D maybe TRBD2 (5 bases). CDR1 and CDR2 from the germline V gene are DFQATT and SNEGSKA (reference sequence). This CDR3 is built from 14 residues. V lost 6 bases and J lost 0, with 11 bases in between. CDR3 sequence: CSAETLANTGELFF. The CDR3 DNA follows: TGCAGTGCGGAGACACTAGCGAACACCGGGGAGCTGTTTTTT.

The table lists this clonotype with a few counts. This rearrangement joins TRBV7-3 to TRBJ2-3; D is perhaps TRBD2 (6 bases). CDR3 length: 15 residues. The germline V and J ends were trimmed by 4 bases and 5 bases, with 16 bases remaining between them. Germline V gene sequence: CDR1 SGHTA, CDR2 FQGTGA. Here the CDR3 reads CASSSVAALGDTQYF. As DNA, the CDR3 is TGTGCCAGCAGCTCCGTAGCGGCTTTGGGAGATACGCAGTATTTT.

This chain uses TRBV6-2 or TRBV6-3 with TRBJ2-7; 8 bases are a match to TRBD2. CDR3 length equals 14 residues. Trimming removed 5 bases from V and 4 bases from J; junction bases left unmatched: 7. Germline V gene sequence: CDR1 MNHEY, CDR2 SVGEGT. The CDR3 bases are TGTGCCAGCAGTCTTAGCGGGATCGGGTACGAGCAGTACTTC. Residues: CASSLSGIGYEQYF.

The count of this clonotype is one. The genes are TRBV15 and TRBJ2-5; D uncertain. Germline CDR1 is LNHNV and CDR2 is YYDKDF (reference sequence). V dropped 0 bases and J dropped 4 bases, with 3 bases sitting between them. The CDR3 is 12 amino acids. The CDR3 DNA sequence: TGTGCCACCAGCAGAGAGAGAGAGACCCAGTACTTC. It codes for CATSRERETQYF. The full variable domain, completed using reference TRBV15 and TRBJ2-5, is DAMVIQNPRYQVTQFGKPVTLSCSQTLNHNVMYWYQQKSSQAPKLLFHYYDKDFNNEADTPDNFQSRRPNTSFCFLDIRSPGLGDTAMYLCATSRERETQYFGPGTRLLVL.

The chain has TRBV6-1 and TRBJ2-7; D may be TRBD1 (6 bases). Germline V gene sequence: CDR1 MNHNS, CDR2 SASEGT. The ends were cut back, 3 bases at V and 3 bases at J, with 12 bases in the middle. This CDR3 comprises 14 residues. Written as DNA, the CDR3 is TGTGCCAGCAGTGACCGGGCAGGGGACTACGAGCAGTACTTC. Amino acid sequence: CASSDRAGDYEQYF.

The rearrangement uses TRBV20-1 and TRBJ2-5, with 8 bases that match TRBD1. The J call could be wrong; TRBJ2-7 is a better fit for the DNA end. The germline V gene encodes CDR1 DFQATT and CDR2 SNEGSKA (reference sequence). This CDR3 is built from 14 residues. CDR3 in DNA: TGCAGTGCTAGGGTGGGACAGGACACGTACGAGCAGTACTTC. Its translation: CSARVGQDTYEQYF.

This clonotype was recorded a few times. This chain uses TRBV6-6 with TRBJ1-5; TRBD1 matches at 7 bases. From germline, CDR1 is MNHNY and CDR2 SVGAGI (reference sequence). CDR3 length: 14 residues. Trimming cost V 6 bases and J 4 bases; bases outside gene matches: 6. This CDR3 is CASRTGSVNQPQHF. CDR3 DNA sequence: TGTGCCAGCAGGACAGGGTCGGTGAATCAGCCCCAGCATTTT.

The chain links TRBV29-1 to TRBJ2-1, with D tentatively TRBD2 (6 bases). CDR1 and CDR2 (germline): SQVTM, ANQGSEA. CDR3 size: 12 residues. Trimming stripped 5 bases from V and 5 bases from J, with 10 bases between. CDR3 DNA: TGCAGCGTTCCTCCGGGAGACAATGAGCAGTTCTTC. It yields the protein CSVPPGDNEQFF.

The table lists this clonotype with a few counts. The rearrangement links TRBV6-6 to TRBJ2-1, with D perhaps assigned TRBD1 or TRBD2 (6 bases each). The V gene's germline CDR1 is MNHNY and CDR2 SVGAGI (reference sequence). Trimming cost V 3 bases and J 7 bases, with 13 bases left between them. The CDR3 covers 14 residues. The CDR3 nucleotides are TGTGCCAGCAGTTATGGCGGGACAAAAAATGAGCAGTTCTTC. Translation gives CASSYGGTKNEQFF.

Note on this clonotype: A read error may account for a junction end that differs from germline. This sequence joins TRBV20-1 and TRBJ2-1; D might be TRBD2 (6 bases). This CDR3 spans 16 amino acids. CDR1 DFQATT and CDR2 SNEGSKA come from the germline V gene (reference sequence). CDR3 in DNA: TGCAGTGCTAGGAGGAGGGAGAGCGGGTACTACAGTGAGCAGTTCTTC. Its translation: CSARRRESGYYSEQFF.

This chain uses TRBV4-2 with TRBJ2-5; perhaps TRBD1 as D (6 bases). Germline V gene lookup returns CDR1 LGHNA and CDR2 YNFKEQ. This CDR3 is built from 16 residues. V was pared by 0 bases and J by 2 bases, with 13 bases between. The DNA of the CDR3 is TGTGCCAGCAGCCAAGAGGACAGAAGGGGGCAAGAGACCCAGTACTTC. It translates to CASSQEDRRGQETQYF.

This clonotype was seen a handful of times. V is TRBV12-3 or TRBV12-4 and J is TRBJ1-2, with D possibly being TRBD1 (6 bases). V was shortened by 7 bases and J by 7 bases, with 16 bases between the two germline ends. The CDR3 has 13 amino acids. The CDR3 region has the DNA TGTGCCAGCACCGGCCCGGGGGCGAGTGGCTACACCTTC. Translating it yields CASTGPGASGYTF.

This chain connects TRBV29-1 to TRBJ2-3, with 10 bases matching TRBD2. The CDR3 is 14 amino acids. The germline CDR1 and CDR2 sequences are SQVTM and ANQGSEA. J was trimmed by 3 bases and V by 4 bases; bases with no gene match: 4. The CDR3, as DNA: TGCAGCGTTGTAGCTAGCGGGAGAACAGATACGCAGTATTTT. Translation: CSVVASGRTDTQYF.

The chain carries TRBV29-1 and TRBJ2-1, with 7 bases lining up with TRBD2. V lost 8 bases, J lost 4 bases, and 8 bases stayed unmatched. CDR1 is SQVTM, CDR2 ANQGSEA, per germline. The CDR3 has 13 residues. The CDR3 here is CSSSASGYNEQFF. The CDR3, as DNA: TGCAGCTCGTCCGCTAGCGGATACAATGAGCAGTTCTTC.

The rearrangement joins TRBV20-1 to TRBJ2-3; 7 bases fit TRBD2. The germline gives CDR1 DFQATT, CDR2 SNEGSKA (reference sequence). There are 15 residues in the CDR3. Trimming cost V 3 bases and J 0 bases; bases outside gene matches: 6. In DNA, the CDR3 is TGCAGTGCTAGGGAAGGACTAGGGAGCACAGATACGCAGTATTTT. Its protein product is CSAREGLGSTDTQYF.

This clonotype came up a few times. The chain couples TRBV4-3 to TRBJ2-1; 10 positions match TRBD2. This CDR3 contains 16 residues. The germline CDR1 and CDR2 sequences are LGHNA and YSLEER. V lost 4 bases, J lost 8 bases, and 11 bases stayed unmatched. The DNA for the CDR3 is TGCGCCAGCAGCCGCTTCCTAGCGGGAGTGTTCGATGAGCAGTTCTTC. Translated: CASSRFLAGVFDEQFF.

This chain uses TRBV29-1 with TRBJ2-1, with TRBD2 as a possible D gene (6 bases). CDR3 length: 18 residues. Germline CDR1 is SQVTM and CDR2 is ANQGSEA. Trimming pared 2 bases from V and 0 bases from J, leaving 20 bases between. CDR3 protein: CSVEPPKLAFSSYNEQFF. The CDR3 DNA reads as TGCAGCGTTGAACCCCCCAAGCTAGCGTTCAGCTCCTACAATGAGCAGTTCTTC.

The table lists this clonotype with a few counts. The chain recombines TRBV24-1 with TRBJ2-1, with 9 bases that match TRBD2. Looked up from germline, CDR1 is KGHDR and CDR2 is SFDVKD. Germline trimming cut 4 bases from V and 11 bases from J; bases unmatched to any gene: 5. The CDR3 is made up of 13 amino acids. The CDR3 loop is CATSDPGTSQQFF. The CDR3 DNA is TGTGCCACCAGTGACCCCGGGACTAGCCAGCAGTTCTTC.

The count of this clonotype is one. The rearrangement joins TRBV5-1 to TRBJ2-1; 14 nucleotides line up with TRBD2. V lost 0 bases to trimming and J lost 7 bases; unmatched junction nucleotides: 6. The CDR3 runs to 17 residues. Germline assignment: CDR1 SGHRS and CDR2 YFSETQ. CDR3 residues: CASSLGLAGGPRNEQFF. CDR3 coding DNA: TGCGCCAGCAGCTTGGGACTAGCGGGAGGGCCTAGGAATGAGCAGTTCTTC.

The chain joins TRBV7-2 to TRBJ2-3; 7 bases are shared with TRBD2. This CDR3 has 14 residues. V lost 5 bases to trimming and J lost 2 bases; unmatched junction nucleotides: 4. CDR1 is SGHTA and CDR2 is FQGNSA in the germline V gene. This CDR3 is CASSIGTNTDTQYF. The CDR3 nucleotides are TGTGCCAGCAGCATCGGGACTAACACAGATACGCAGTATTTT.

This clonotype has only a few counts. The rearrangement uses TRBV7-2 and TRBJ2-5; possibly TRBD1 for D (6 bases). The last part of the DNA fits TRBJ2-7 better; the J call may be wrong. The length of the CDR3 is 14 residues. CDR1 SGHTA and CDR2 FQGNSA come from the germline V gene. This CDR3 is CASSSGTTPYEQYF. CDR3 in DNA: TGTGCCAGCAGCTCCGGGACAACCCCCTACGAGCAGTACTTC.

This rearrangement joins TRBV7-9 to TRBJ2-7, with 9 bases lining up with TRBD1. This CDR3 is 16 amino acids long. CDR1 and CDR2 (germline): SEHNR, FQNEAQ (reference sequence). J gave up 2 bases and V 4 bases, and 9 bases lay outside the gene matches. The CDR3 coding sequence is TGTGCCAGCAGCTCTGGGGGGACAGGGCCTGCCTACGAGCAGTACTTC. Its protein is CASSSGGTGPAYEQYF.

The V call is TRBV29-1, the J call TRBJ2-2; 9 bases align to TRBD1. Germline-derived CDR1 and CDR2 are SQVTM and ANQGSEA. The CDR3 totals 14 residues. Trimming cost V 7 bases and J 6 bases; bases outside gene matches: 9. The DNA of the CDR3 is TGCAGCGCCACACAGGGGGCCGGGGCCGGGGAGCTGTTTTTT. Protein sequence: CSATQGAGAGELFF.

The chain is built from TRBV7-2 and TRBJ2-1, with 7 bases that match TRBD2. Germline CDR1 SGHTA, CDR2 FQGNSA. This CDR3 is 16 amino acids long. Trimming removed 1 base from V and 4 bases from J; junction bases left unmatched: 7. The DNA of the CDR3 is TGTGCCAGCAGCTTAGGACTAGCCCCTCGGTACAATGAGCAGTTCTTC. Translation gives CASSLGLAPRYNEQFF.

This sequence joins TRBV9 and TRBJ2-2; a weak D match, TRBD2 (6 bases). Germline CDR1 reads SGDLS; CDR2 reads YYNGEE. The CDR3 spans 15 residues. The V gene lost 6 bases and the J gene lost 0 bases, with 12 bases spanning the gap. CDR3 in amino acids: CASNGAGSNTGELFF. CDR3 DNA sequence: TGTGCCAGCAATGGTGCGGGGTCGAACACCGGGGAGCTGTTTTTT.